The 15 T cell receptor beta chains below all came from one sample that was sequenced in a study of blood T cell repertoires in COVID-19. The data were produced by immunoSEQ multiplex PCR, yet TCRdb's version contains in-frame clones alone and is incomplete. Of about 71,000 clones in the sample, approximately 92% were seen once. Sequencing used peripheral blood. Source of these receptors: a man aged 50 to 59 with acute or convalescent COVID-19.

This chain links TRBV19 with TRBJ1-5, with 9 bases lining up with TRBD1. The CDR3 spans 15 residues. Looked up from germline, CDR1 is LNHDA and CDR2 is SQIVND (reference sequence). Losses at the gene ends were 3 bases for V and 4 bases for J; bases not matched to a gene: 4. The CDR3 here is CASSMDRGPNQPQHF. CDR3 DNA sequence: TGTGCCAGTAGTATGGACAGGGGCCCTAATCAGCCCCAGCATTTT.

The genes are TRBV11-2 and TRBJ1-1, with 7 bases aligning to TRBD1. V lost 5 bases, J lost 4 bases, and 10 bases stayed unmatched. This CDR3 region has 15 residues. Per germline, CDR1 SGHAT and CDR2 FQNNGV. This CDR3 reads CASSPIQGPGTEAFF. DNA for the CDR3: TGTGCCAGCAGCCCGATACAGGGGCCGGGCACTGAAGCTTTCTTT.

The genes are TRBV30 and TRBJ1-6, with TRBD1 matching 7 bases. Trimming removed 3 bases from V and 6 bases from J; junction bases left unmatched: 5. The CDR3 has 14 amino acids. CDR1 and CDR2 from the germline V gene are GTSNPN and SVGIG (reference sequence). The chain's CDR3 is CAWRIQGTNSPLHF. CDR3 sequence (DNA): TGTGCCTGGAGAATACAGGGGACTAATTCACCCCTCCACTTT.

The chain links TRBV18 to TRBJ1-1; tentative D call: TRBD1 (5 bases). Germline V CDR1 and CDR2: KGHSH, LQKENI. The germline V and J ends were trimmed by 1 base and 1 base, with 13 bases remaining between them. This CDR3 spans 16 amino acids. This chain's CDR3 is CASSPLRQNPNTEAFF. CDR3 bases: TGTGCCAGCTCACCACTGAGACAGAACCCGAACACTGAAGCTTTCTTT.

The V and J genes are TRBV30 and TRBJ1-1; no clear D. Trimming removed 8 bases at V and 0 bases at J, with 16 bases between. The CDR3 is 14 amino acids. CDR1 is GTSNPN, CDR2 SVGIG, per germline (reference sequence). CDR3 region: CAGNWYNLNTEAFF. CDR3 nucleotides: TGTGCCGGGAATTGGTACAATCTGAACACTGAAGCTTTCTTT.

The rearrangement uses TRBV5-1 and TRBJ1-4; TRBD1 is a possible D gene (6 bases). V lost 4 bases, J lost 6 bases, and 16 bases lay in between. Germline CDR1 reads SGHRS; CDR2 reads YFSETQ. This CDR3 has 15 amino acids. The CDR3 region has the DNA TGCGCCAGCAGCAGAACAGGGTCAAGAGATGAAAAACTGTTTTTT. Its protein product is CASSRTGSRDEKLFF.

The chain has TRBV2 and TRBJ1-2; D may be TRBD1 (6 bases). V was cut by 7 bases and J by 3 bases, with 12 bases left in between. CDR3 size: 13 residues. The germline V gene encodes CDR1 SNHLY and CDR2 FYNNEI. The CDR3 loop is CASTGDIDYGYTF. CDR3 DNA: TGTGCCAGCACTGGGGACATAGACTATGGCTACACCTTC.

The chain has TRBV4-1 and TRBJ2-3; TRBD1 is a possible D gene (5 bases). V was trimmed by 1 base and J by 3 bases, leaving 5 bases between them. CDR3 length: 13 amino acids. CDR1 is MGHRA, CDR2 YSYEKL, per germline. The CDR3 loop is CASSQGQTDTQYF. For the CDR3, the DNA is TGCGCCAGCAGCCAAGGACAGACAGATACGCAGTATTTT.

The chain links TRBV11-3 to TRBJ2-1; 14 bases match TRBD2. Germline lookup yields CDR1 SGHNT and CDR2 YENEEA. The V gene end was trimmed by 4 bases and the J gene end by 10 bases; junction bases not matched to a gene: 9. The CDR3 has 16 residues. The CDR3 loop reads CASSSPGTSGSYEQFF. The CDR3 DNA reads as TGTGCCAGCAGCTCCCCCGGGACTAGCGGGAGCTACGAGCAGTTCTTC.

The chain joins TRBV30 to TRBJ2-1, with TRBD1 identical over 7 bases. Looked up from germline, CDR1 is GTSNPN and CDR2 is SVGIG (reference sequence). Losses at the gene ends were 3 bases for V and 0 bases for J; bases not matched to a gene: 8. This CDR3 contains 16 residues. CDR3 amino acids: CAWRGTELSSYNEQFF. Here the CDR3 DNA reads TGTGCCTGGAGAGGGACAGAATTAAGCTCCTACAATGAGCAGTTCTTC.

The chain joins TRBV5-1 to TRBJ2-1, with 8 bases lining up with TRBD2. V trimming: 4 bases; J trimming: 2 bases; junction bases outside the gene matches: 5. Germline V CDR1 and CDR2: SGHRS, YFSETQ. The CDR3 has 15 residues. CDR3 DNA: TGCGCCAGCAGCGAAAGCGGGGGAGCCTACAATGAGCAGTTCTTC. It is translated as CASSESGGAYNEQFF.

The CDR3 coding sequence is TGCAGCGTTGAAATGGCGGCTAGCGGACACAATGAGCAGTTCTTC. Translation: CSVEMAASGHNEQFF. This chain connects TRBV29-1 to TRBJ2-1, with TRBD2 matching over 7 bases. CDR3 length: 15 residues. Trimming cost V 2 bases and J 5 bases; bases outside gene matches: 9. Germline assignment: CDR1 SQVTM and CDR2 ANQGSEA.

V and J are TRBV5-6 and TRBJ2-1; 11 bases agree with TRBD2. Germline CDR1 reads SGHDT; CDR2 reads YYEEEE. CDR3 length: 15 amino acids. V shed 4 bases, J shed 6 bases, and the junction held 6 bases outside the gene matches. CDR3 loop: CASSLIAGGSNEQFF. For the CDR3, the DNA is TGTGCCAGCAGCCTTATAGCGGGAGGGTCCAATGAGCAGTTCTTC.

The chain employs TRBV3-1 (or the pseudogene TRBV3-2) and TRBJ1-4, with a weak D call TRBD1 (5 bases). Trimming took off 2 bases at V and 1 base at J, with 11 bases between the two ends. The germline V gene has CDR1 LGHDT and CDR2 YNNKEL (reference sequence). The CDR3 totals 16 residues. CDR3 sequence (DNA): TGTGCCAGCAGCCAAACACGACAGTTAACTAATGAAAAACTGTTTTTT. Protein product: CASSQTRQLTNEKLFF.

The chain combines TRBV28 with TRBJ1-6; 9 bases agree with TRBD1. Germline V gene data show CDR1 as MDHEN and CDR2 as SYDVKM. V was clipped by 4 bases and J by 4 bases; unmatched bases: 5. The CDR3 loop spans 16 amino acids. CDR3 protein: CASSSGTGLYNSPLHF. The CDR3 DNA follows: TGTGCCAGCAGTTCCGGGACAGGGCTTTATAATTCACCCCTCCACTTT.